This TCR beta chain comes out of a study of beta chain features in type 1 diabetes. CD45RO/CCR7/CD25/CD127/CD95/CD27 separated CD4+ naive, central memory, regulatory and stem cell-like memory cells by sorting. Points from the study as a whole: PCR might preferentially amplify shorter templates, equally in patients and controls. In all four CD4+ subsets, TCRB CDR3 length was significantly, moderately reduced in type 1 diabetes.

With V trimmed by 8 bases and J by 0 bases, 7 bases remained unmatched. The CDR3 runs 16 residues. Per the germline V gene, CDR1 is SQVTM and CDR2 is ANQGSEA. Expressed TCRB transcripts were sequenced, since all the RNA that had been isolated was reverse transcribed. The study sequenced naive, central memory and regulatory T cell samples to an average of roughly 3.8 million reads. Clones were read by immunoSEQ multiplex PCR, and TCRdb kept only the in-frame ones, dropping some. Among around 130,000 clones listed, around 8.8% were seen once. In this sample, this clone turned up a few times. The antigen is undetermined.

This clonotype was obtained from a man younger than 40 with type 1 diabetes. Sequencing was performed on central memory CD4+ T cells from blood. V usage is TRBV29-1 and J usage is TRBJ2-6; 10 positions match TRBD1. CDR3 coding DNA: TGCAGCTTTCTAGGACAGGGGGACTCTGGGGCCAACGTCCTGACTTTC. Translated, it gives CSFLGQGDSGANVLTF.